Presented here are 30 T cell receptor beta chains from one specimen sequenced in a study of control samples from healthy donors and cancer patients. The repertoire was sequenced with immunoSEQ multiplex PCR; TCRdb's copy has only in-frame clones and lacks some. The table has roughly 40,000 clones, roughly 83% seen once. Sequencing input: blood. The receptors were gathered from a man between 60 and 75 years old in good health.

This chain joins TRBV9 and TRBJ1-1; D may be TRBD1 (6 bases). Germline values: CDR1 SGDLS, CDR2 YYNGEE. The CDR3 covers 14 residues. Trimming removed 3 bases from V and 4 bases from J, with 13 bases in between. CDR3 DNA: TGTGCCAGCAGCGGAGCCCCAGGGGTCACTGAAGCTTTCTTT. This sequence encodes CASSGAPGVTEAFF.

The V call is TRBV11-2, the J call TRBJ2-1, with TRBD2 matching over 9 bases. Per germline, CDR1 SGHAT and CDR2 FQNNGV. The CDR3 length is 13 residues. V gave up 5 bases and J gave up 9 bases; unmatched junction bases: 5. The CDR3 DNA is TGTGCCAGCAGCCGAGGGACTAGCATTGAGCAGTTCTTC. Translation gives CASSRGTSIEQFF.

The chain joins TRBV7-9 to TRBJ1-3; D ambiguous. The V end was cut by 7 bases, the J end by 4 bases, with 17 bases between. Germline values: CDR1 SEHNR, CDR2 FQNEAQ (reference sequence). The CDR3 sequence is 15 residues long. The CDR3 DNA reads TGTGCCAGCACATTAACGACGTCTCGGGGAAACACCATATATTTT. This sequence encodes CASTLTTSRGNTIYF. Supplemented by reference TRBV7-9 and TRBJ1-3, the full variable domain reads DTGVSQNPRHKITKRGQNVTFRCDPISEHNRLYWYRQTLGQGPEFLTYFQNEAQLEKSRLLSDRFSAERPKGSFSTLEIQRTEQGDSAMYLCASTLTTSRGNTIYFGEGSWLTVV.

The chain couples TRBV3-1 (or the pseudogene TRBV3-2) to TRBJ1-3; D remains unclear. The CDR3 length is 15 residues. Between the trimmed V and J ends, which lost 3 bases and 0 bases, there was a span of 9 bases. CDR1 and CDR2 from the germline V gene are LGHDT and YNNKEL (reference sequence). The CDR3 reads CASSQVPDSGNTIYF. CDR3 bases: TGTGCCAGCAGCCAGGTACCCGACTCTGGAAACACCATATATTTT.

As to this clone: Relative to the germline gene, one junction end is altered; a read error may explain this. V usage is TRBV5-6 and J usage is TRBJ2-6, with D possibly being TRBD2 (5 bases). Germline V CDR1 and CDR2: SGHDT, YYEEEE. The CDR3 is 14 amino acids. In nucleotides, the CDR3 is TGTGCCAGCAGCTTGGAGAGGGCAGGTGGCGTCCCGACTTTC. Translated: CASSLERAGGVPTF.

This clone has only a few counts. The sample holds other DNA sequences that translate to the same CDR3. The chain links TRBV7-9 to TRBJ1-1; 8 nucleotides agree with TRBD1. CDR1 and CDR2 (germline): SEHNR, FQNEAQ (reference sequence). The length of the CDR3 is 15 residues. Trimming took 5 bases from V and 0 from J; bases not matched to a gene: 5. CDR3 region: CASSLGQGMNTEAFF. CDR3 nucleotides: TGTGCCAGCAGCCTAGGACAGGGAATGAACACTGAAGCTTTCTTT. Looking up the rest from reference TRBV7-9 and TRBJ1-1 gives the full variable domain: DTGVSQNPRHKITKRGQNVTFRCDPISEHNRLYWYRQTLGQGPEFLTYFQNEAQLEKSRLLSDRFSAERPKGSFSTLEIQRTEQGDSAMYLCASSLGQGMNTEAFFGQGTRLTVV.

The genes are TRBV2 and TRBJ2-1, with 8 nucleotides matching TRBD2. Germline trimming cut 2 bases from V and 6 bases from J; bases unmatched to any gene: 3. Germline CDR1 is SNHLY and CDR2 is FYNNEI. The CDR3 is 14 residues long. CDR3 protein: CASSEWGTSNEQFF. CDR3 bases: TGTGCCAGCAGTGAATGGGGGACTAGCAATGAGCAGTTCTTC. Full variable domain (outside the CDR3, taken from reference TRBV2 and TRBJ2-1): EPEVTQTPSHQVTQMGQEVILRCVPISNHLYFYWYRQILGQKVEFLVSFYNNEISEKSEIFDDQFSVERPDGSNFTLKIRSTKLEDSAMYFCASSEWGTSNEQFFGPGTRLTVL.

Relative to its sample, this clone is medium-sized. This rearrangement joins TRBV18 to TRBJ2-2; 7 bases map to TRBD1. CDR3 size: 17 residues. CDR1 and CDR2 (germline): KGHSH, LQKENI. The V and J ends lost 1 base and 5 bases, in that order; junction bases with no gene match: 10. CDR3 DNA: TGTGCCAGCTCACCACGGGGAACAGGGGACCTAACCGGGGAGCTGTTTTTT. Translation: CASSPRGTGDLTGELFF.

V is TRBV9 and J is TRBJ2-7; TRBD2 is a possible D gene (6 bases). The germline V gene has CDR1 SGDLS and CDR2 YYNGEE. The CDR3 covers 15 residues. Between the trimmed V and J ends, which lost 2 bases and 2 bases, there was a span of 14 bases. CDR3 residues: CASSVESSGTYEQYF. CDR3 DNA: TGTGCCAGCAGCGTCGAGAGTAGCGGAACCTACGAGCAGTACTTC.

The V call is TRBV5-4, the J call TRBJ1-2; 8 bases match TRBD1. V was pared by 0 bases and J by 3 bases, with 4 bases of the junction left unmatched. The CDR3 spans 15 residues. Germline V lookup: CDR1 SGHNT, CDR2 YYREEE (reference sequence). The CDR3 DNA sequence: TGTGCCAGCAGCTTGGGGACAGGGCTAGACTATGGCTACACCTTC. This codes for CASSLGTGLDYGYTF.

Only one count was recorded for this clone. The chain combines TRBV2 with TRBJ2-7; the D call may be TRBD1 or TRBD2 (5 bases each). Germline V gene sequence: CDR1 SNHLY, CDR2 FYNNEI. The CDR3 spans 15 residues. Trimming took off 7 bases at V and 2 bases at J, with 18 bases between the two ends. CDR3 amino acids: CASTQRDLKAYEQYF. The CDR3 coding sequence is TGTGCCAGCACCCAGAGGGACCTAAAGGCCTACGAGCAGTACTTC.

The chain employs TRBV4-3 and TRBJ1-2; 9 bases agree with TRBD1. This CDR3 is built from 16 residues. The germline CDR1 and CDR2 sequences are LGHNA and YSLEER. The V segment lost 2 bases and the J segment 2 bases; nucleotides outside the gene matches: 6. CDR3 coding DNA: TGCGCCAGCAGCCAACGCACAGGGGGCCACAACTATGGCTACACCTTC. The encoded protein is CASSQRTGGHNYGYTF.

V and J are TRBV15 and TRBJ1-5; 8 bases agree with TRBD1. The CDR3 runs to 16 residues. V lost 11 bases, J lost 1 base, and 13 bases stayed unmatched. Germline CDR1 and CDR2: LNHNV and YYDKDF (reference sequence). The CDR3 sequence is CAASGGAGLSNQPQHF. In DNA, the CDR3 is TGTGCCGCCTCAGGGGGCGCAGGTCTAAGCAATCAGCCCCAGCATTTT.

J is TRBJ1-1 and V is TRBV6-5; D gene uncertain. CDR3 length: 15 amino acids. V was clipped by 0 bases and J by 4 bases, with 12 bases between them. Germline-derived CDR1 and CDR2 are MNHEY and SVGAGI. CDR3 amino acids: CASSYSIWGGTEAFF. The CDR3 DNA reads TGTGCCAGCAGTTACTCGATTTGGGGTGGCACTGAAGCTTTCTTT.

The DNA of the CDR3 is TGCAGCGTTGAATGGCAGAACAATAATGGCTACACCTTC. This translates into CSVEWQNNNGYTF. The rearrangement uses TRBV29-1 and TRBJ1-2, with D uncertain. Trimming took off 2 bases at V and 6 bases at J, with 13 bases between the two ends. The CDR3 sequence is 13 residues long. Per germline, CDR1 SQVTM and CDR2 ANQGSEA.

The chain carries TRBV19 and TRBJ2-3; 10 bases fit TRBD2. Losses at the gene ends were 3 bases for V and 6 bases for J; bases not matched to a gene: 12. Per the germline V gene, CDR1 is LNHDA and CDR2 is SQIVND (reference sequence). The CDR3 length is 17 residues. In nucleotides, the CDR3 is TGTGCCAGTAGTATCGGCAGAAGCGGGAGGGCCCCCGATACGCAGTATTTT. This translates into CASSIGRSGRAPDTQYF.

V and J are TRBV2 and TRBJ2-3, with 9 positions matching TRBD2. CDR1 and CDR2 (germline): SNHLY, FYNNEI. The CDR3 has 15 amino acids. V was pared by 6 bases and J by 2 bases, with 6 bases of the junction left unmatched. The chain's CDR3 is CASRPAGGPTDTQYF. CDR3 coding DNA: TGTGCCAGCAGACCAGCGGGAGGTCCCACAGATACGCAGTATTTT.

This clone was seen only a few times. The chain is built from TRBV27 and TRBJ1-5; TRBD1 might be the D (5 bases). Trimming took off 4 bases at V and 0 bases at J, with 10 bases between the two ends. The germline gives CDR1 MNHEY, CDR2 SMNVEV (reference sequence). The CDR3 is made up of 15 amino acids. This chain's CDR3 is CASSSGRYSNQPQHF. The DNA of the CDR3 is TGTGCCAGCAGTTCGGGACGGTATAGCAATCAGCCCCAGCATTTT.

V usage is TRBV5-1 and J usage is TRBJ2-5; TRBD2 matches 8 bases. The trim removed 0 bases at V and 4 bases at J, leaving 5 bases unmatched. The length of the CDR3 is 15 residues. Germline loops: CDR1 SGHRS, CDR2 YFSETQ. CDR3 sequence: CASSLAAGVAETQYF. Written as DNA, the CDR3 is TGCGCCAGCAGCTTGGCAGCGGGAGTAGCAGAGACCCAGTACTTC.

The chain employs TRBV2 and TRBJ1-5; unclear D gene. The germline gives CDR1 SNHLY, CDR2 FYNNEI. V gave up 5 bases and J gave up 0 bases, with 11 bases separating them. The CDR3 has 15 residues. CDR3 coding DNA: TGTGCCAGCAGTAAAGAGATGTATAGCAATCAGCCCCAGCATTTT. The encoded protein is CASSKEMYSNQPQHF.

This clone has a single count. The chain links TRBV14 to TRBJ2-5; D not resolved. V was cut by 3 bases and J by 10 bases, with 12 bases left in between. The CDR3 totals 12 residues. Germline V gene data show CDR1 as SGHDN and CDR2 as FVKESK. The chain's CDR3 is CASSHSPGIQYF. Written as DNA, the CDR3 is TGTGCCAGCAGCCACTCGCCGGGTATCCAGTACTTC.

This clone was recorded a few times. V usage is TRBV7-9 and J usage is TRBJ1-1, with a weak D call TRBD1 (6 bases). This CDR3 is 12 amino acids long. Germline lookup yields CDR1 SEHNR and CDR2 FQNEAQ (reference sequence). V was shortened by 5 bases and J by 3 bases, with 7 bases between the two germline ends. In nucleotides, the CDR3 is TGTGCCAGCAGCCCAGGGGACACTGAAGCTTTCTTT. Protein sequence: CASSPGDTEAFF.

This clone was seen many times. The rearrangement joins TRBV29-1 to TRBJ1-3; a weak D match, TRBD1 (6 bases). V was clipped by 0 bases and J by 9 bases, with 15 bases between them. Germline CDR1 reads SQVTM; CDR2 reads ANQGSEA. This CDR3 region has 14 residues. Written as DNA, the CDR3 is TGCAGCGTTGAAGATGCCGTCACAGGGTCCACCATATATTTT. Translation gives CSVEDAVTGSTIYF.

V usage is TRBV18 and J usage is TRBJ2-5; 10 nucleotides line up with TRBD1. Germline V lookup: CDR1 KGHSH, CDR2 LQKENI. V gave up 3 bases and J gave up 4 bases; unmatched junction bases: 2. The CDR3 length is 14 residues. This CDR3 is CASSPDRGLETQYF. As DNA, the CDR3 is TGTGCCAGCTCACCCGACAGGGGGCTAGAGACCCAGTACTTC.

This clone has only one observation. This chain connects TRBV30 to TRBJ1-5; no definite D call. Between the trimmed V and J ends, which lost 2 bases and 5 bases, there was a span of 10 bases. Germline CDR1 GTSNPN, CDR2 SVGIG (reference sequence). This CDR3 region has 13 residues. CDR3 nucleotides: TGTGCCTGGAGTCCGAGGAGGGATCAGCCCCAGCATTTT. Translation gives CAWSPRRDQPQHF. Drawing the rest from reference TRBV30 and TRBJ1-5, the complete variable domain is SQTIHQWPATLVQPVGSPLSLECTVEGTSNPNLYWYRQAAGRGLQLLFYSVGIGQISSEVPQNLSASRPQDRQFILSSKKLLLSDSGFYLCAWSPRRDQPQHFGDGTRLSIL.

The V and J genes are TRBV5-6 and TRBJ1-3, with a tentative D call TRBD1 (5 bases). The CDR3 consists of 15 residues. From germline, CDR1 is SGHDT and CDR2 YYEEEE. Trimming shortened V by 4 bases and J by 3 bases, and 14 bases separated the two germline ends. CDR3 DNA sequence: TGTGCCAGCAGCCTGCTTCAGGGAGGTGGAAACACCATATATTTT. Its protein is CASSLLQGGGNTIYF.

The V gene is TRBV30, the J gene TRBJ2-3; D is unclear. The ends were cut back, 2 bases at V and 0 bases at J, with 6 bases in the middle. CDR1 and CDR2 (germline): GTSNPN, SVGIG (reference sequence). The CDR3 is made up of 13 amino acids. CDR3 nucleotides: TGTGCCTGGAGTATGACGAGCACAGATACGCAGTATTTT. It yields the protein CAWSMTSTDTQYF.

V and J are TRBV7-8 and TRBJ2-1; 12 bases match TRBD2. The CDR3 has 15 amino acids. The V segment lost 5 bases and the J segment 4 bases; nucleotides outside the gene matches: 3. Germline CDR1 and CDR2: SGHVS and FQNEAQ. The DNA for the CDR3 is TGTGCCAGCAGCCGGACTAGCGGGGAGTACAATGAGCAGTTCTTC. The encoded protein is CASSRTSGEYNEQFF.

This chain links TRBV5-4 with TRBJ2-3; a possible D gene is TRBD2 (5 bases). CDR1 SGHNT and CDR2 YYREEE come from the germline V gene (reference sequence). There are 14 residues in the CDR3. Trimming cost V 0 bases and J 4 bases, with 9 bases left between them. CDR3 DNA sequence: TGTGCCAGCAGCTTGGAACGGGGAGCAGATACGCAGTATTTT. Amino acid sequence: CASSLERGADTQYF.

The V call is TRBV7-8, the J call TRBJ2-5, with 14 nucleotides matching TRBD2. The V gene's germline CDR1 is SGHVS and CDR2 FQNEAQ. Germline trimming cut 5 bases from V and 0 bases from J; bases unmatched to any gene: 8. The CDR3 has 18 residues. CDR3 nucleotides: TGTGCCAGCAGCCTGACTAGCGGGGGGGCCTCTGACCAAGAGACCCAGTACTTC. This translates into CASSLTSGGASDQETQYF.